The clone carrying this TCR beta chain was counted once. What it recognizes is unknown. These data are taken from a study of OX40 agonist ivuxolimab in advanced cancers. Whole-study results and caveats: On average, a greater number of expanded clones characterised CD8+ T cells relative to CD4+.

TCRdb's table, derived via immunoSEQ multiplex PCR, lists solely in-frame clones and lacks some. The table includes under 25,000 clones, 85% to 90% detected once. The CDR3 has 12 residues. CDR1 and CDR2 from the germline V gene are LNHDA and SQIVND (reference sequence). Trimming took off 11 bases at V and 3 bases at J, with 10 bases between the two ends. The TCR sequence derives from an adult with an advanced solid tumor such as melanoma, head and neck, liver or kidney cancer. The sequencing here drew on CD4+ or CD8+ T cells sorted from blood, taken in a trial of the OX40 agonist ivuxolimab. The J gene is TRBJ2-2, the V gene TRBV19, with unresolved D. CDR3 sequence: CAGETYTGELFF. CDR3 nucleotide sequence: TGTGCCGGGGAAACATACACCGGGGAGCTGTTTTTT.